The 2 T cell receptor beta chains in this list originate from one sample, sequenced in a study of cytomegalovirus exposure and HLA in healthy donors. Both 60 Vbeta primers and 13 Jbeta primers went into the PCR. Clones were read by immunoSEQ multiplex PCR, and TCRdb kept only the in-frame ones, dropping some. This table holds about 130,000 clones, around 82% found once. Sequenced input: PBMCs. These receptor sequences come from a man aged 45-65 years in good health and CMV-seronegative.

The CDR3 loop is CASSWASPPLHTDTQYF. The CDR3 nucleotides read TGTGCCAGCAGCTGGGCTAGCCCACCTCTCCACACAGATACGCAGTATTTT. J is TRBJ2-3 and V is TRBV11-2, with a tentative D call TRBD2 (5 bases). The germline CDR1 and CDR2 sequences are SGHAT and FQNNGV. The V end lost 4 bases, the J end lost 2 bases, and 19 bases lay between the germline ends. CDR3 size: 17 residues.

The chain is built from TRBV28 and TRBJ2-5; D is possibly TRBD1 (5 bases). Per the germline V gene, CDR1 is MDHEN and CDR2 is SYDVKM. The V end was cut by 5 bases, the J end by 1 base, with 8 bases between. This CDR3 has 13 amino acids. The CDR3 bases are TGTGCCAGCAGTGTACAGGTCCAAGAGACCCAGTACTTC. This codes for CASSVQVQETQYF.